The next 25 T cell receptor beta chains were all read from a single sample in a study of blood T cell repertoires in COVID-19. This table comes from immunoSEQ multiplex PCR, and its TCRdb copy is limited to in-frame clones, with some not included. The table records around 300,000 clones, 89% of them present only once. The sample consisted of peripheral blood. These receptors were obtained from a woman between 35 and 50 years old who had recovered from COVID-19.

The V and J genes are TRBV11-3 and TRBJ2-1; 9 nucleotides agree with TRBD2. The CDR3 runs to 15 residues. V shed 5 bases and J 9 bases; nucleotides not matched to a gene: 11. Per germline, CDR1 SGHNT and CDR2 YENEEA. The CDR3 coding sequence is TGTGCCAGCAGCACGGGGGATGCGGGAGGGGGTGAGCAGTTCTTC. Amino acids: CASSTGDAGGGEQFF. Filled out from reference TRBV11-3 and TRBJ2-1, the complete variable domain reads EAGVVQSPRYKIIEKKQPVAFWCNPISGHNTLYWYLQNLGQGPELLIRYENEEAVDDSQLPKDRFSAERLKGVDSTLKIQPAELGDSAVYLCASSTGDAGGGEQFFGPGTRLTVL.

The V gene is TRBV27, the J gene TRBJ1-4; 9 bases match TRBD1. The ends lost 5 bases at V and 8 bases at J; junction bases unmatched: 15. CDR3 length: 17 residues. CDR1 MNHEY and CDR2 SMNVEV come from the germline V gene (reference sequence). The DNA of the CDR3 is TGTGCCAGCAGTACAATACCCACAGGGGGCGAAAAGGAAAAACTGTTTTTT. It specifies CASSTIPTGGEKEKLFF.

The chain has TRBV3-1 (or the pseudogene TRBV3-2) and TRBJ1-3, with 10 bases matching TRBD1. Germline lookup yields CDR1 LGHDT and CDR2 YNNKEL (reference sequence). Trimming at V came to 3 bases and at J to 5 bases, leaving 13 bases not matched to a gene. The CDR3 totals 18 residues. CDR3 loop: CASSQMGTGEIIRNTIYF. The CDR3 DNA reads TGTGCCAGCAGCCAGATGGGGACAGGGGAAATAATTAGAAACACCATATATTTT.

The chain recombines TRBV29-1 with TRBJ1-2; D possibly corresponds to TRBD1 (6 bases). CDR1 and CDR2 from the germline V gene are SQVTM and ANQGSEA. V was cut by 0 bases and J by 4 bases, with 12 bases left in between. The CDR3 runs to 14 residues. CDR3 protein: CSVEDRQVLYGYTF. In DNA form, the CDR3 reads TGCAGCGTTGAAGATCGACAGGTCCTCTATGGCTACACCTTC.

The chain links TRBV4-1 to TRBJ2-1; possibly TRBD2 for D (6 bases). Germline V gene data show CDR1 as MGHRA and CDR2 as YSYEKL. The CDR3 contains 13 residues. Trimming took 4 bases from V and 4 from J, leaving 8 bases between them. The CDR3 bases are TGCGCCAGCAGCCTCGGGACTTACAATGAGCAGTTCTTC. It translates to CASSLGTYNEQFF.

V usage is TRBV6-1 and J usage is TRBJ2-1; TRBD2 agrees at 7 bases. The CDR3 has 15 residues. CDR1 and CDR2 (germline): MNHNS, SASEGT. Trimming removed 2 bases from V and 2 bases from J; junction bases left unmatched: 3. CDR3 in amino acids: CASSEWGGPYNEQFF. CDR3 in DNA: TGTGCCAGCAGTGAATGGGGGGGACCCTACAATGAGCAGTTCTTC.

This clone was picked up a small number of times. This rearrangement joins TRBV29-1 to TRBJ2-7; D gene unclear. CDR3 size: 12 residues. V was shortened by 5 bases and J by 2 bases, with 10 bases between the two germline ends. Germline assignment: CDR1 SQVTM and CDR2 ANQGSEA. The CDR3 DNA reads TGCAGCGTTAAGTCAGGCGCCTACGAGCAGTACTTC. Amino acids: CSVKSGAYEQYF.

The chain links TRBV12-1 to TRBJ1-4. TRBV12-1 is given as a pseudogene. The CDR3 has 15 amino acids. The CDR3 nucleotides are TGTGCCAGCAGCTTTGTCCGGGGAACTAATGAAAAACTGTTTTTT. As protein: CASSFVRGTNEKLFF.

The genes are TRBV12-3 or TRBV12-4 and TRBJ2-2; TRBD2 is a possible D gene (6 bases). Trimming shortened V by 7 bases and J by 7 bases, and 10 bases separated the two germline ends. This CDR3 has 12 residues. The CDR3 region has the DNA TGTGCCAGCAAGGGCGGGAACGGGGAGCTGTTTTTT. Amino acids: CASKGGNGELFF.

This chain links TRBV6-1 with TRBJ2-3, with 8 positions matching TRBD1. The CDR3 sequence is 15 residues long. The germline V gene encodes CDR1 MNHNS and CDR2 SASEGT. V trimming: 3 bases; J trimming: 6 bases; junction bases outside the gene matches: 8. The CDR3 reads CASSDSWTGSDTQYF. DNA of the CDR3: TGTGCCAGCAGTGATTCTTGGACAGGGTCGGATACGCAGTATTTT.

This clone was seen once. This chain joins TRBV27 and TRBJ1-5; D is possibly TRBD1 (5 bases). CDR1 and CDR2 (germline): MNHEY, SMNVEV (reference sequence). This CDR3 spans 14 amino acids. V was pared by 4 bases and J by 3 bases, with 10 bases between. CDR3 sequence reads: CASSSQGYNQPQHF. The DNA of the CDR3 is TGTGCCAGCAGTTCCCAGGGATACAATCAGCCCCAGCATTTT.

This chain links TRBV19 with TRBJ2-1; tentatively, D is TRBD2 (7 bases). The ends were cut back, 8 bases at V and 0 bases at J, with 20 bases in the middle. The CDR3 totals 17 residues. Germline values: CDR1 LNHDA, CDR2 SQIVND (reference sequence). CDR3 loop: CASSGDLADSSYNEQFF. The CDR3, as DNA: TGTGCCAGTTCGGGGGATCTAGCGGACAGCTCCTACAATGAGCAGTTCTTC. Full variable domain (rest looked up from reference TRBV19 and TRBJ2-1): DGGITQSPKYLFRKEGQNVTLSCEQNLNHDAMYWYRQDPGQGLRLIYYSQIVNDFQKGDIAEGYSVSREKKESFPLTVTSAQKNPTAFYLCASSGDLADSSYNEQFFGPGTRLTVL.

This clone was detected only a few times. This sequence joins TRBV14 and TRBJ2-7, with unresolved D. Trimming cost V 3 bases and J 3 bases, with 12 bases left between them. The CDR3 spans 14 residues. Germline values: CDR1 SGHDN, CDR2 FVKESK. The CDR3 is CASSHRAVNYEQYF. For the CDR3, the DNA is TGTGCCAGCAGCCACCGCGCCGTAAACTACGAGCAGTACTTC.

The chain joins TRBV25-1 to TRBJ2-1; D possibly corresponds to TRBD2 (5 bases). Trimming took off 3 bases at V and 6 bases at J, with 12 bases between the two ends. Germline V CDR1 and CDR2: MGHDK, SYGVNS. The CDR3 has 14 residues. DNA for the CDR3: TGTGCCAGCAGTGAGTGGGGTGCGGGCAATGAGCAGTTCTTC. This encodes CASSEWGAGNEQFF. The entire variable domain, with the rest obtained from reference TRBV25-1 and TRBJ2-1, is as follows: EADIYQTPRYLVIGTGKKITLECSQTMGHDKMYWYQQDPGMELHLIHYSYGVNSTEKGDLSSESTVSRIRTEHFPLTLESARPSHTSQYLCASSEWGAGNEQFFGPGTRLTVL.

The V gene is TRBV3-1 (or the pseudogene TRBV3-2), the J gene TRBJ2-1; no clear D. The CDR3 is 15 amino acids. Trimming took 0 bases from V and 6 from J, leaving 12 bases between them. Germline CDR1 is LGHDT and CDR2 is YNNKEL (reference sequence). The CDR3 nucleotides read TGTGCCAGCAGCCAAGATGTGCCTAGTCGCAATGAGCAGTTCTTC. Its translation is CASSQDVPSRNEQFF.

The chain links TRBV28 to TRBJ2-4; 8 nucleotides line up with TRBD2. V was pared by 4 bases and J by 3 bases, with 8 bases of the junction left unmatched. The CDR3 spans 16 residues. Germline CDR1 MDHEN, CDR2 SYDVKM. CDR3 nucleotide sequence: TGTGCCAGCAGTTCCCATCCCGGGAGGGGCAAAAACATTCAGTACTTC. Residues: CASSSHPGRGKNIQYF.

The chain couples TRBV10-3 to TRBJ2-7, with D possibly TRBD2 on 6 matching bases. From germline, CDR1 is ENHRY and CDR2 SYGVKD. V was trimmed by 9 bases and J by 1 base, leaving 16 bases between them. This CDR3 is built from 14 residues. CDR3 sequence reads: CAIKWGGESYEQYF. CDR3 DNA: TGTGCCATAAAATGGGGCGGGGAGTCCTACGAGCAGTACTTC.

This CDR3 is CASSPSGGPSYEQYF. The CDR3 nucleotides read TGTGCCAGCAGCCCTTCAGGGGGACCCTCCTACGAGCAGTACTTC. The gene calls are TRBV11-2 and TRBJ2-7, with TRBD1 identical over 7 bases. J gave up 0 bases and V 5 bases, and 7 bases lay outside the gene matches. The CDR3 spans 15 residues. The germline V gene encodes CDR1 SGHAT and CDR2 FQNNGV.

The V and J genes are TRBV27 and TRBJ2-4, with 11 bases fitting TRBD2. Germline loops: CDR1 MNHEY, CDR2 SMNVEV (reference sequence). The CDR3 is made up of 16 amino acids. The ends lost 6 bases at V and 0 bases at J; junction bases unmatched: 4. The CDR3 DNA reads as TGTGCCAGCAGAGGACTAGCGGGCTTAGCCAAAAACATTCAGTACTTC. Translation: CASRGLAGLAKNIQYF.

V and J are TRBV27 and TRBJ2-7; 8 nucleotides line up with TRBD1. This CDR3 spans 14 amino acids. Germline V lookup: CDR1 MNHEY, CDR2 SMNVEV (reference sequence). After removal of 0 bases from V and 4 bases from J, the junction contained 2 bases not matched to a gene. The CDR3 sequence is CASSLSRDRYEQYF. The CDR3 coding sequence is TGTGCCAGCAGTTTATCCCGGGACAGGTACGAGCAGTACTTC.

A few counts support this clone. This sequence joins TRBV5-6 and TRBJ1-1, with TRBD1 identical over 8 bases. V gave up 4 bases and J gave up 4 bases; unmatched junction bases: 9. The CDR3 has 15 amino acids. Per germline, CDR1 SGHDT and CDR2 YYEEEE. CDR3 region: CASSPLYGTGTEAFF. In DNA, the CDR3 is TGTGCCAGCAGCCCCCTTTACGGGACAGGCACTGAAGCTTTCTTT.

The CDR3 DNA reads as TGTGCCTGGAGTGTAAGGCAGGGGTATGGCTACACCTTC. This gives the protein CAWSVRQGYGYTF. V gene TRBV30 combines with J gene TRBJ1-2, with D possibly matching TRBD1 (6 bases). Trimming removed 0 bases from V and 5 bases from J, with 10 bases in between. The germline gives CDR1 GTSNPN, CDR2 SVGIG (reference sequence). This CDR3 is 13 amino acids long.

This clone was recorded only once. This chain uses TRBV21-1 with TRBJ2-5; the DNA was not compared with TRBD1, the D call given in the table. TRBV21-1 is a pseudogene. The CDR3 contains 14 residues. The CDR3 sequence: CASSPFTGEETQYF. For the CDR3, the DNA is TGTGCCAGCAGCCCCTTCACAGGGGAAGAGACCCAGTACTTC.

The chain couples TRBV25-1 to TRBJ1-2, with a possible D match to TRBD1 (5 bases). CDR1 and CDR2 (germline): MGHDK, SYGVNS. The CDR3 runs 14 residues. Trimming removed 2 bases at V and 0 bases at J, with 7 bases between. CDR3 nucleotide sequence: TGTGCCAGCAGTGAACAGGGAACTAACTATGGCTACACCTTC. It codes for CASSEQGTNYGYTF.

The J gene is TRBJ2-3, the V gene TRBV27, with D possibly matching TRBD2 (5 bases). V was shortened by 6 bases and J by 0 bases, with 16 bases between the two germline ends. The germline CDR1 and CDR2 sequences are MNHEY and SMNVEV (reference sequence). This CDR3 has 16 amino acids. In DNA form, the CDR3 reads TGTGCCAGCAGCAGGCTCGGGGTAACTAGCACAGATACGCAGTATTTT. This translates into CASSRLGVTSTDTQYF.